This T cell receptor (beta chain) emerged from a study of blood T cell repertoires in COVID-19. In the study overall: T cells, B-cell-depleted T cells, or PBMCs provided the cDNA or gDNA that served as material.

Per germline, CDR1 SGDLS and CDR2 YYNGEE. Trimming cost V 0 bases and J 3 bases, with 7 bases left between them. There are 14 residues in the CDR3. Profiled with immunoSEQ multiplex PCR; TCRdb holds only in-frame clones, not every one. The data show approximately 480,000 clones, approximately 89% seen once. Patients at the Seattle site were enrolled during active infection and followed longitudinally. This TCR was recovered from a man aged 18 to 30 with COVID-19, enrolled during active disease. What was sequenced was peripheral blood. The chain combines TRBV9 with TRBJ2-1; weak D call: TRBD2 (6 bases). The CDR3 DNA is TGTGCCAGCAGCGTAGACGGGGGCTACAATGAGCAGTTCTTC. It yields the protein CASSVDGGYNEQFF.